The T cell receptor (beta chain) described here comes from a study of blood T cells in healthy people across ages. A J-beta primer mix and a sample-barcoded 5' primer were used in a second PCR of about 7 to 12 cycles. Each CDR3 protein gets one entry after TCRdb re-called the 5' RACE reads with MiXCR. The table lists fewer than 2 million distinct CDR3 sequences, about two fifths of them singletons. Germline V gene sequence: CDR1 DFQATT, CDR2 SNEGSKA (reference sequence). Trimming cost V 0 bases and J 2 bases, with 12 bases left between them. This CDR3 has 15 residues. The genes are TRBV20-1 and TRBJ2-3, with TRBD2 as a possible D gene (5 bases). Sequencing was done on a sample of blood. The sequence was collected from a human donor in good health. The CDR3 here is CSARDGSGPTDTQYF. CDR3 coding DNA: TGCAGTGCTAGAGATGGGAGCGGCCCCACAGATACGCAGTATTTT.